Sequencing of this TCR beta chain was carried out in a study of regulatory T cells in long-lasting Graves disease. For TCR beta, libraries came from iRepertoire HTBI primers and Arm-PCR of CDR3 regions. TCRdb independently ran MiXCR on the multiplex PCR reads; one entry per CDR3 protein. This table has under 450,000 distinct CDR3 sequences, about 10% appearing once. Indicated time point: newly diagnosed GD, antithyroid drugs for less than 3 months. PBMC-extracted RNA yielded the TCR library. This clonotype showed up many times. These data also featured in a second study, about T cells in Graves' hyperthyroidism and ophthalmopathy.

The sequence came from a woman under 30 with Graves disease. Here the sequenced sample was peripheral blood mononuclear cells (PBMCs), taken at new diagnosis, from a patient treated with antithyroid drugs.

The CDR3 loop is CATSREPPILSGTYNEQFF. The CDR3 DNA reads as TGTGCCACCAGCAGAGAACCACCTATACTCAGCGGAACTTACAATGAGCAGTTCTTC. This chain joins TRBV15 and TRBJ2-1, with D maybe TRBD2 (5 bases). The ends were cut back, 0 bases at V and 4 bases at J, with 22 bases in the middle. From germline, CDR1 is LNHNV and CDR2 YYDKDF (reference sequence). The CDR3 sequence is 19 residues long. Complete variable domain (other parts from reference TRBV15 and TRBJ2-1): DAMVIQNPRYQVTQFGKPVTLSCSQTLNHNVMYWYQQKSSQAPKLLFHYYDKDFNNEADTPDNFQSRRPNTSFCFLDIRSPGLGDTAMYLCATSREPPILSGTYNEQFFGPGTRLTVL.